One sample yielded the 12 T cell receptor beta chains listed below, sequenced in a study of blood T cell repertoires in COVID-19. Clones were read by immunoSEQ multiplex PCR, and TCRdb kept only the in-frame ones, dropping some. The sample contains some 290,000 clones, roughly 90% of which appear only once. The sequenced sample was peripheral blood. The receptors derive from a woman between 25 and 40 years old with COVID-19, enrolled during active disease.

The rearrangement uses TRBV10-3 and TRBJ1-2; possible D gene TRBD1, 5 bases. The V gene's germline CDR1 is ENHRY and CDR2 SYGVKD. The CDR3 consists of 18 residues. Between the trimmed V and J ends, which lost 6 bases and 2 bases, there was a span of 25 bases. The CDR3 sequence is CAISPGGLGGHQNYGYTF. Here the CDR3 DNA reads TGTGCCATCAGCCCGGGGGGACTCGGAGGACATCAAAACTATGGCTACACCTTC.

The chain uses TRBV5-1 and TRBJ2-5, with TRBD2 matching 12 bases. Germline V CDR1 and CDR2: SGHRS, YFSETQ. The CDR3 totals 14 residues. V lost 6 bases, J lost 2 bases, and 2 bases stayed unmatched. The CDR3 DNA reads as TGCGCCAGCAACCTAGCGGGGGGGCAAGAGACCCAGTACTTC. The encoded protein is CASNLAGGQETQYF. The variable domain in full, completed from reference TRBV5-1 and TRBJ2-5, reads KAGVTQTPRYLIKTRGQQVTLSCSPISGHRSVSWYQQTPGQGLQFLFEYFSETQRNKGNFPGRFSGRQFSNSRSEMNVSTLELGDSALYLCASNLAGGQETQYFGPGTRLLVL.

The rearrangement links TRBV18 to TRBJ1-2; D perhaps matches TRBD1 (6 bases). CDR1 and CDR2 from the germline V gene are KGHSH and LQKENI. Trimming left V 2 bases short and J 5 bases short, with 18 bases between. CDR3 size: 16 residues. The CDR3 here is CASSPAGDPGAYGYTF. CDR3 DNA sequence: TGTGCCAGCTCACCAGCAGGGGACCCAGGGGCATATGGCTACACCTTC.

The gene calls are TRBV7-2 and TRBJ2-1, with TRBD2 identical over 10 bases. This CDR3 is 15 amino acids long. Trimming cost V 3 bases and J 5 bases; bases outside gene matches: 4. Germline V gives CDR1 SGHTA, CDR2 FQGNSA. CDR3 bases: TGTGCCAGCAGCTTGAGCGGGGGGGTAAACAATGAGCAGTTCTTC. This encodes CASSLSGGVNNEQFF.

The J gene is TRBJ1-5, the V gene TRBV30; D is possibly TRBD1 (5 bases). Trimming took 5 bases from V and 4 from J, leaving 9 bases between them. The V gene's germline CDR1 is GTSNPN and CDR2 SVGIG (reference sequence). The CDR3 sequence is 12 residues long. Here the CDR3 reads CAWDRSNQPQHF. The CDR3 DNA is TGTGCCTGGGACAGATCGAATCAGCCCCAGCATTTT.

The V call is TRBV7-8, the J call TRBJ2-2; D is uncertain. The germline gives CDR1 SGHVS, CDR2 FQNEAQ. Trimming took off 3 bases at V and 6 bases at J, with 11 bases between the two ends. The CDR3 extends over 14 amino acids. CDR3: CASSLRPAAGELFF. CDR3 sequence (DNA): TGTGCCAGCAGCTTGCGCCCTGCGGCCGGGGAGCTGTTTTTT.

This clone was detected only once. Other DNA sequences in this specimen translate into the identical CDR3. J is TRBJ2-7 and V is TRBV20-1; D might be TRBD2 (5 bases). CDR1 and CDR2 from the germline V gene are DFQATT and SNEGSKA (reference sequence). The length of the CDR3 is 11 residues. Trimming took off 0 bases at V and 6 bases at J, with 6 bases between the two ends. CDR3 DNA: TGCAGTGCTAGAGATCGGGGCGAGCAGTACTTC. Its protein product is CSARDRGEQYF.

The rearrangement uses TRBV27 and TRBJ2-7; D gene ambiguous. Germline loops: CDR1 MNHEY, CDR2 SMNVEV (reference sequence). The V and J ends lost 10 bases and 6 bases respectively, with 16 bases between them. The length of the CDR3 is 12 residues. Here the CDR3 reads CATRESFGEQYF. For the CDR3, the DNA is TGTGCCACCAGAGAGAGCTTTGGCGAGCAGTACTTC.

The chain couples TRBV11-2 to TRBJ2-1; the D is unclear. V was pared by 1 base and J by 0 bases, with 7 bases between. The length of the CDR3 is 15 residues. The germline V gene has CDR1 SGHAT and CDR2 FQNNGV. For the CDR3, the DNA is TGTGCCAGCAGCTTAGGACATGGCTCCTACAATGAGCAGTTCTTC. Translating it yields CASSLGHGSYNEQFF.

The chain uses TRBV25-1 and TRBJ2-7, with D maybe TRBD1 (5 bases). CDR1 and CDR2 (germline): MGHDK, SYGVNS. The CDR3 contains 12 residues. V gave up 3 bases and J gave up 6 bases, with 9 bases separating them. CDR3 DNA: TGTGCCAGCAGTGACAGGGTAGCCGAGCAGTACTTC. It translates to CASSDRVAEQYF.

The V gene is TRBV28, the J gene TRBJ1-2, with 7 bases fitting TRBD1. The CDR3 loop spans 15 amino acids. Germline values: CDR1 MDHEN, CDR2 SYDVKM. The trim removed 6 bases at V and 3 bases at J, leaving 10 bases unmatched. The DNA of the CDR3 is TGTGCCAGCAGGACAGGGCGCCGGATAGACTATGGCTACACCTTC. Residues: CASRTGRRIDYGYTF.

J is TRBJ2-7 and V is TRBV14; weak D call: TRBD2 (5 bases). V dropped 4 bases and J dropped 4 bases, with 17 bases sitting between them. CDR1 is SGHDN and CDR2 is FVKESK in the germline V gene. There are 15 residues in the CDR3. CDR3 sequence reads: CASSPPRGRLYEQYF. The CDR3 DNA is TGTGCCAGCAGCCCCCCTCGCGGGCGCCTATACGAGCAGTACTTC. The full variable domain, its missing parts supplied by reference TRBV14 and TRBJ2-7, is EAGVTQFPSHSVIEKGQTVTLRCDPISGHDNLYWYRRVMGKEIKFLLHFVKESKQDESGMPNNRFLAERTGGTYSTLKVQPAELEDSGVYFCASSPPRGRLYEQYFGPGTRLTVT.